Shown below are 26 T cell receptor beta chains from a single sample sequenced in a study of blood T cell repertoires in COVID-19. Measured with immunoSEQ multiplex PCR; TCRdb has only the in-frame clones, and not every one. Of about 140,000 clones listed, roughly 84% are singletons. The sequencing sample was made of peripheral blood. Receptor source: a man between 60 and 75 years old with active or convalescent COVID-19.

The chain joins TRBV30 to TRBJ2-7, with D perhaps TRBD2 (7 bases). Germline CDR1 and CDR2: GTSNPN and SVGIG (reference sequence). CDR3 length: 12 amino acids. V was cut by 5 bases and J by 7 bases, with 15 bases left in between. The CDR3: CAWSRGAVEQYF. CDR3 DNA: TGTGCCTGGTCCCGGGGGGCTGTTGAGCAGTACTTC.

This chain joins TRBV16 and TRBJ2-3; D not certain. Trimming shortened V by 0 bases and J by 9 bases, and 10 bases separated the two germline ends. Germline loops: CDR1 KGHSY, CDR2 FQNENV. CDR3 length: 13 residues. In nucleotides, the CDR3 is TGTGCCAGCAGCCAATCAAGAGTAAACACGCAGTATTTT. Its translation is CASSQSRVNTQYF. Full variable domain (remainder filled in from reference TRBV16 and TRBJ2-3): GEEVAQTPKHLVRGEGQKAKLYCAPIKGHSYVFWYQQVLKNEFKFLISFQNENVFDETGMPKERFSAKCLPNSPCSLEIQATKLEDSAVYFCASSQSRVNTQYFGPGTRLTVL.

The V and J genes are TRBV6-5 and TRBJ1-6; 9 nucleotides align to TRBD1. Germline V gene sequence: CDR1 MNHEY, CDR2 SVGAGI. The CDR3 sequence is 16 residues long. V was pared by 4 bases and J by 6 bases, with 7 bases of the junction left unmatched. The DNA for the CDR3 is TGTGCCAGCAGTTTACAGGGGGCTGTGGGTAATTCACCCCTCCACTTT. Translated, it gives CASSLQGAVGNSPLHF.

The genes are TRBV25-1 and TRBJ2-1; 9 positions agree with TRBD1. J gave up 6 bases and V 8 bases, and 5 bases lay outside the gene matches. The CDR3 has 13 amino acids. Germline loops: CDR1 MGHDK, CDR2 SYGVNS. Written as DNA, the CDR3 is TGTGCCAGCCGACGACAGGGGGGCAATGAGCAGTTCTTC. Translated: CASRRQGGNEQFF. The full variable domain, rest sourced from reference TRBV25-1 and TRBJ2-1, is EADIYQTPRYLVIGTGKKITLECSQTMGHDKMYWYQQDPGMELHLIHYSYGVNSTEKGDLSSESTVSRIRTEHFPLTLESARPSHTSQYLCASRRQGGNEQFFGPGTRLTVL.

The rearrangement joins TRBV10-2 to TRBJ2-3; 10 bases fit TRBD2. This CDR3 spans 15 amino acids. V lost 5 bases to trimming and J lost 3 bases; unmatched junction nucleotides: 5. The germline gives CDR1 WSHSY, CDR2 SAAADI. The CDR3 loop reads CASSSSGRRTDTQYF. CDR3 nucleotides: TGCGCCAGCAGTTCTAGCGGGAGACGAACAGATACGCAGTATTTT.

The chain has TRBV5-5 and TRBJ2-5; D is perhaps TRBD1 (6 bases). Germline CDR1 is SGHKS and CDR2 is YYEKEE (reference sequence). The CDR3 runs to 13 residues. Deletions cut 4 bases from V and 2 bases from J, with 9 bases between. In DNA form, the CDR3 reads TGTGCCAGCAGCCTCCAGGGGCAAGAGACCCAGTACTTC. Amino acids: CASSLQGQETQYF.

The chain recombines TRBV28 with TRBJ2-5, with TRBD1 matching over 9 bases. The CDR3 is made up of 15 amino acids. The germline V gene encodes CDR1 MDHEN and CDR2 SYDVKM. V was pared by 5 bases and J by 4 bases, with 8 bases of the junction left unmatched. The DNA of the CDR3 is TGTGCCAGCAGTCCCGGGACAGGGTCAGGAGAGACCCAGTACTTC. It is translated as CASSPGTGSGETQYF.

The chain's CDR3 is CASSAMSSYNEQFF. The CDR3 nucleotides are TGTGCCAGCAGCGCCATGAGCTCCTACAATGAGCAGTTCTTC. The chain has TRBV27 and TRBJ2-1, with D unclear. V shed 6 bases and J shed 0 bases, with 9 bases lying between them. The CDR3 runs to 14 residues. Germline V CDR1 and CDR2: MNHEY, SMNVEV (reference sequence).

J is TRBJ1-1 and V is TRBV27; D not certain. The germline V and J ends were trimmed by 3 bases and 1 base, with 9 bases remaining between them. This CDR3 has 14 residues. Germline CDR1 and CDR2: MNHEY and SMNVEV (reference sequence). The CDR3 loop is CASSLSQTNTEAFF. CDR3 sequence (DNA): TGTGCCAGCAGTTTGTCACAGACGAACACTGAAGCTTTCTTT.

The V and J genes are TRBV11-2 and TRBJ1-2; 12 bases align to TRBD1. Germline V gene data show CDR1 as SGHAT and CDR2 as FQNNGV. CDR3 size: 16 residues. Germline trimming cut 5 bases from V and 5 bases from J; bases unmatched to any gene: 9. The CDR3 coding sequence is TGTGCCAGCAGCCAAAGGGACAGGGGGCTGTTTTATGGCTACACCTTC. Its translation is CASSQRDRGLFYGYTF.

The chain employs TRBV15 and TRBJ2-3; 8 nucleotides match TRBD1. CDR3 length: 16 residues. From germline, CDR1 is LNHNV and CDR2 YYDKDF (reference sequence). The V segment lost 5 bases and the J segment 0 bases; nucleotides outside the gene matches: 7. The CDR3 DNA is TGTGCCACCAGCTCCCCCGGACAGGGAAGCACAGATACGCAGTATTTT. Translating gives CATSSPGQGSTDTQYF.

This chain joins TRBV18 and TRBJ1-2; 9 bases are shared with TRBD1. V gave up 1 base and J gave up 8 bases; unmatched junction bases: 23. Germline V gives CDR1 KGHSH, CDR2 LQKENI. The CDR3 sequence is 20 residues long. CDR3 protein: CASSPQKITTRQGERDGYTF. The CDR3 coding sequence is TGTGCCAGCTCACCACAAAAAATTACGACAAGACAGGGGGAGCGGGACGGCTACACCTTC.

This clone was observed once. CDR3 residues: CASSLFRGNSPLHF. The DNA of the CDR3 is TGTGCCAGCAGCCTCTTCAGGGGCAATTCACCCCTCCACTTT. J is TRBJ1-6 and V is TRBV3-1 (or the pseudogene TRBV3-2); D might be TRBD1 (6 bases). Germline CDR1 reads LGHDT; CDR2 reads YNNKEL (reference sequence). Trimming pared 4 bases from V and 7 bases from J, leaving 11 bases between. The CDR3 is made up of 14 amino acids.

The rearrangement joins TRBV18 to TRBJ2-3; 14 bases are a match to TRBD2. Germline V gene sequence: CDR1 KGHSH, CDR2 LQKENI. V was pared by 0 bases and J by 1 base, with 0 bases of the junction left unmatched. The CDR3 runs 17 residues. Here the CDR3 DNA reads TGTGCCAGCTCACCACCGGGACTAGCGGGAGGCACAGATACGCAGTATTTT. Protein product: CASSPPGLAGGTDTQYF.

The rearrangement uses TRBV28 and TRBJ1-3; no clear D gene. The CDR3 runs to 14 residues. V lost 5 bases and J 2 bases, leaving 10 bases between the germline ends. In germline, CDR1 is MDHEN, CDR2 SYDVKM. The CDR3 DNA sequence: TGTGCCAGCAGTCCGGGGAGTGCTGGAAACACCATATATTTT. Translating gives CASSPGSAGNTIYF.

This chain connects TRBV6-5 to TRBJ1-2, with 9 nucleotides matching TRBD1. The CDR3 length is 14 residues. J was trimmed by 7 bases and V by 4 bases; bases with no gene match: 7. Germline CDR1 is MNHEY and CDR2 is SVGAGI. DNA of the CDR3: TGTGCCAGCAGTTCTCCCGGGACAGGGTTTGGCTACACCTTC. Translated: CASSSPGTGFGYTF.

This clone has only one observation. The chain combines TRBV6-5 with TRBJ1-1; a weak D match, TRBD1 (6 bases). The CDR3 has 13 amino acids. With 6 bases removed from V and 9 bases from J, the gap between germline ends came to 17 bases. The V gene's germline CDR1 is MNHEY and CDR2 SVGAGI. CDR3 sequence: CASRISGQSQAFF. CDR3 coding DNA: TGTGCCAGCAGAATCTCCGGACAGAGCCAAGCTTTCTTT.

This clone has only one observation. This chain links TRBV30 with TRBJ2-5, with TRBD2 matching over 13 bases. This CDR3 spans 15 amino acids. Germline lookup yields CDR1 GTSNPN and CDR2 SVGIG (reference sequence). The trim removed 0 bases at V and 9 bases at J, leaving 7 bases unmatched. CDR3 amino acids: CAWSVRGLAGWAQYF. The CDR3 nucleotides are TGTGCCTGGAGTGTACGGGGACTAGCGGGGTGGGCCCAGTACTTC.

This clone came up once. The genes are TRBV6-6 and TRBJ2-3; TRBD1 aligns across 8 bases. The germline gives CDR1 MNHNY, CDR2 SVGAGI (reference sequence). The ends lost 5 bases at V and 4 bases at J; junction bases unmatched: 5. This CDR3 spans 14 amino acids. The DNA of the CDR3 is TGTGCCAGCAGTCCCGGGGGACAGGCAGATACGCAGTATTTT. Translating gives CASSPGGQADTQYF.

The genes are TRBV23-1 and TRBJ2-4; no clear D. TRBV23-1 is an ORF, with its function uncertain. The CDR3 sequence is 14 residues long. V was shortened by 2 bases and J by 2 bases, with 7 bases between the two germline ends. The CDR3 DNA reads TGCGCCAGCAGTCAACGAGTGCCCAAAAACATTCAGTACTTC. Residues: CASSQRVPKNIQYF.

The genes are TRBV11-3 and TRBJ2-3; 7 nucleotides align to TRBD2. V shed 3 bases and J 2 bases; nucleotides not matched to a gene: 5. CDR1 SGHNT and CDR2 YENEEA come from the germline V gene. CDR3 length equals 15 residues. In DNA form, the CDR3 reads TGTGCCAGCAGCTTCGGCCTAGCGGCCACAGATACGCAGTATTTT. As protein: CASSFGLAATDTQYF. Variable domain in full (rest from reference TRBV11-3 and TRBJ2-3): EAGVVQSPRYKIIEKKQPVAFWCNPISGHNTLYWYLQNLGQGPELLIRYENEEAVDDSQLPKDRFSAERLKGVDSTLKIQPAELGDSAVYLCASSFGLAATDTQYFGPGTRLTVL.

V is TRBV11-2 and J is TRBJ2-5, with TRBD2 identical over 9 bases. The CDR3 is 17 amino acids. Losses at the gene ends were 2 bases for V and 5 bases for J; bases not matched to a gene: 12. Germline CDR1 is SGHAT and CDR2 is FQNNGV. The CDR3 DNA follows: TGTGCCAGCAGCTTACCGACACGCAGCGGGGGGAGGGAGACCCAGTACTTC. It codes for CASSLPTRSGGRETQYF.

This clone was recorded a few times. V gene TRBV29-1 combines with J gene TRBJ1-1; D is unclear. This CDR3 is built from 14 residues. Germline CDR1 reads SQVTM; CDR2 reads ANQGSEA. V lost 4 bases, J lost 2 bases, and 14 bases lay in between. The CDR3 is CSVGAELTNTEAFF. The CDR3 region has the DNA TGCAGCGTTGGGGCCGAACTTACCAACACTGAAGCTTTCTTT.

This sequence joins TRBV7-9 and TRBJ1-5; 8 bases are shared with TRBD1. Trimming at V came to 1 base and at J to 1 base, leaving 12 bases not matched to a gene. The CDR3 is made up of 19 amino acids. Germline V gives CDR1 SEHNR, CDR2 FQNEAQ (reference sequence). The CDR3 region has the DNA TGTGCCAGCAGCTTAGGCGGACAGGGCCTGTCGTACAGCAATCAGCCCCAGCATTTT. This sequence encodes CASSLGGQGLSYSNQPQHF. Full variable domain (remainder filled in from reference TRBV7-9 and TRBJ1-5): DTGVSQNPRHKITKRGQNVTFRCDPISEHNRLYWYRQTLGQGPEFLTYFQNEAQLEKSRLLSDRFSAERPKGSFSTLEIQRTEQGDSAMYLCASSLGGQGLSYSNQPQHFGDGTRLSIL.

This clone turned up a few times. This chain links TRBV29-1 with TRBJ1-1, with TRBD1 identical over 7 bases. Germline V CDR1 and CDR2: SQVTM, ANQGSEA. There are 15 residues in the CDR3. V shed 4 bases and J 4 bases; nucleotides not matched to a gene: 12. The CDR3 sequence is CSVVQGSIRLTEAFF. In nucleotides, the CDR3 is TGCAGCGTTGTACAGGGGTCGATTCGGCTCACTGAAGCTTTCTTT.

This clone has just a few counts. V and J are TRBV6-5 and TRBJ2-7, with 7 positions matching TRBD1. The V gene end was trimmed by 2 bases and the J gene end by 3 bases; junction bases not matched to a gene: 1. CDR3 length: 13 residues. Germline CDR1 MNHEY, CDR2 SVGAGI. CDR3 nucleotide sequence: TGTGCCAGCAGTTACAGACAGGGCTACGAGCAGTACTTC. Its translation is CASSYRQGYEQYF.